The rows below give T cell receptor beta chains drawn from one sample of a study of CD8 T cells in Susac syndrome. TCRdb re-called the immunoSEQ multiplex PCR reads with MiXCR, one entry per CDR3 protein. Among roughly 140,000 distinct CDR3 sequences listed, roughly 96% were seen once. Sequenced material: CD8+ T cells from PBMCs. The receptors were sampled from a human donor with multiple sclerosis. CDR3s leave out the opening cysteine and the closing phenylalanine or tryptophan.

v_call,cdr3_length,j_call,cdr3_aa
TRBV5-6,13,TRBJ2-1,ASSHPSGGAREQF
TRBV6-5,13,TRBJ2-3,ASSYLQGIPDTQY
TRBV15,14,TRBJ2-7,ATSRTGAGFAYGQY
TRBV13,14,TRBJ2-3,ASSPYGGGAADTQY
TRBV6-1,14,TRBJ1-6,ASSVRQGTYNSPLH
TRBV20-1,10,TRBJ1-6,SATGVGSPLH
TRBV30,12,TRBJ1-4,AWSLQGLDEKLF
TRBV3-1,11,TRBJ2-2,ASSQVTTGELF
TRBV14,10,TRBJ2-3,ASTLWEDTQY
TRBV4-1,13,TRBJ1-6,ASSQETGDNSPLH
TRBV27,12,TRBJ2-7,ASSLLALPGEQY
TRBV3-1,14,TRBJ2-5,ASSPNQGVDGETQY
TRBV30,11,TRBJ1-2,AWSVPDSYGYT
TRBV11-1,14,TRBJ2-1,ASSLGVSGADIEQF
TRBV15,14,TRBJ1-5,ATSGGAGVSNQPQH
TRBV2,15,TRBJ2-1,ASSELKRTGAYNEQF
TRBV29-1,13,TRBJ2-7,SVGGLGPKEYEQY
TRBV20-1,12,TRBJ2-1,SASEDRGLNEQF
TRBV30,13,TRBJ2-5,AWGEGTSLRETQY
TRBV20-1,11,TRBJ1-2,SADPTVVYGYT
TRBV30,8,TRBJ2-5,AWSRETQY
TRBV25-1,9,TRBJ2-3,ASSVVDTQY